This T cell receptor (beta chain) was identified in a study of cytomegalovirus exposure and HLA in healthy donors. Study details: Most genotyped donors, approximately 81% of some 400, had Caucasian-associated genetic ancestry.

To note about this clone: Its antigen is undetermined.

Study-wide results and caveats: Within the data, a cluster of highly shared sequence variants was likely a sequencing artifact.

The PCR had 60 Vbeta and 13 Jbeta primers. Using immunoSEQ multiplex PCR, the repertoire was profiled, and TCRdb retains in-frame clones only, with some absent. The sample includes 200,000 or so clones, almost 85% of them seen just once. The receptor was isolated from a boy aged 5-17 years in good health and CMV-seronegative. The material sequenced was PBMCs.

CDR3 DNA: TGTGCCAGCTTCTCATACAGGGCGAAGGGGCAGTTCTTC. It encodes CASFSYRAKGQFF. The chain recombines TRBV5-6 with TRBJ2-1; TRBD1 is a possible D gene (6 bases). V lost 7 bases and J lost 12, with 20 bases in between. This CDR3 spans 13 amino acids. Germline V gene sequence: CDR1 SGHDT, CDR2 YYEEEE.